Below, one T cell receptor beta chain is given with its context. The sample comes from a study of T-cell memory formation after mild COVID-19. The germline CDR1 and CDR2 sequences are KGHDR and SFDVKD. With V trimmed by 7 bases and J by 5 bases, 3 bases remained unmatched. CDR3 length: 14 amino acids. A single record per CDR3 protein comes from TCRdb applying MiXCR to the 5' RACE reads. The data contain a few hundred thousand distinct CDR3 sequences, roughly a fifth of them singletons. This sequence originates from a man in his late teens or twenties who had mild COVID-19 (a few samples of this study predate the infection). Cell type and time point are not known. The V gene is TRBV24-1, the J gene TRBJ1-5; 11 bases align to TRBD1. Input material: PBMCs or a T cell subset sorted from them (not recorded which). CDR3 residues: CATSPGQGDQPQHF. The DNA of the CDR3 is TGTGCCACCAGCCCGGGACAGGGGGATCAGCCCCAGCATTTT.